These T cell receptor beta chains were read from a single sample in a study of T cell repertoires in cytomegalovirus infection. These TCRs are of unknown antigen specificity. One entry per CDR3 protein, called by TCRdb with MiXCR from the reads. Among 700,000 to 950,000 distinct CDR3 sequences, less than 35% were seen once, and the ten largest hold around 12%. The material sequenced was cultured CD8+ T cells from PBMCs, taken from culture after CMV antigen stimulation. Receptors originate from a human donor in good health (CMV status not recorded). Some clones in this sample may be carry-over from other donors' samples. Each CDR3 is given with its conserved first and last residue. D genes are given only for firm matches.

V: TRBV27; J: TRBJ2-1; D: -; CDR3: CASRPRPYNEQFF
V: TRBV12-3/TRBV12-4; J: TRBJ2-2; D: -; CDR3: CASGPGLPGELFF
V: TRBV7-8; J: TRBJ1-2; D: -; CDR3: CASSSGRKAGYTF
V: TRBV20-1; J: TRBJ1-6; D: TRBD1; CDR3: CSAGERQGRDYNSPLHF
V: TRBV7-6; J: TRBJ2-1; D: -; CDR3: CASARGDSLLDEQFF
V: TRBV4-1; J: TRBJ1-5; D: -; CDR3: CASSLEGDYQPQHF
V: TRBV6-5; J: TRBJ1-2; D: -; CDR3: CASSYTGASGYTF
V: TRBV7-6; J: TRBJ2-2; D: TRBD2; CDR3: CASSYLAGETGELFF
V: TRBV4-1; J: TRBJ2-3; D: -; CDR3: CASRKGEGTDTQYF
V: TRBV4-1; J: TRBJ2-5; D: -; CDR3: CASSRRDNQETQYF
V: TRBV7-9; J: TRBJ1-1; D: -; CDR3: CASSLQGGKSEAFF
V: TRBV6-5; J: TRBJ2-3; D: -; CDR3: CASSLRPRGSTDTQYF
V: TRBV3-1; J: TRBJ2-1; D: TRBD2; CDR3: CASSQVSSGGASEQFF
V: TRBV12-3/TRBV12-4; J: TRBJ2-3; D: TRBD2; CDR3: CASSFRGGLDTQYF
V: TRBV7-6; J: TRBJ1-1; D: -; CDR3: CASSQAGGPERNTEAFF
V: TRBV12-3/TRBV12-4; J: TRBJ1-3; D: -; CDR3: CASSLEVPGPTGNTIYF
V: TRBV27; J: TRBJ2-3; D: TRBD1; CDR3: CASSLTDRSRTDTQYF
V: TRBV27; J: TRBJ2-3; D: TRBD2; CDR3: CATLAGDSTDTQYF
V: TRBV19; J: TRBJ2-7; D: -; CDR3: CASSDGLYEQYF
V: TRBV15; J: TRBJ2-6; D: -; CDR3: CATSRAGSGANVLTF
V: TRBV7-2; J: TRBJ1-2; D: -; CDR3: CASSLGGVDYGYTF
V: TRBV4-1; J: TRBJ1-2; D: -; CDR3: CASSPIEVWYGYTF
V: TRBV28; J: TRBJ2-3; D: TRBD1; CDR3: CASSLQGGVADPQYF
V: TRBV5-1; J: TRBJ2-1; D: -; CDR3: CASSASAPGYNEQFF
V: TRBV5-1; J: TRBJ2-5; D: TRBD1; CDR3: CASSLALGQSPETQYF
V: TRBV27; J: TRBJ1-4; D: -; CDR3: CASSPGTDELKLFF
V: TRBV7-9; J: TRBJ2-1; D: TRBD1; CDR3: CASSQQGQGLNEQFF
V: TRBV15; J: TRBJ1-5; D: -; CDR3: CATSSGEAQHF
V: TRBV7-6; J: TRBJ2-7; D: -; CDR3: CASSLTTGEQYF
V: TRBV6-1; J: TRBJ1-5; D: -; CDR3: CASRIGLRDQPQHF
V: TRBV6-2/TRBV6-3; J: TRBJ2-3; D: -; CDR3: CASSYSAGLLDTQYF
V: TRBV10-3; J: TRBJ2-4; D: TRBD2; CDR3: CAISEAGPKEDIQYF
V: TRBV5-5; J: TRBJ1-3; D: -; CDR3: CASSLVSGDTIYF
V: TRBV19; J: TRBJ2-1; D: TRBD2; CDR3: CASSIGAGRDNEQFF
V: TRBV7-9; J: TRBJ1-6; D: TRBD1; CDR3: CASSLLQGNSPLHF
V: TRBV27; J: TRBJ2-7; D: TRBD2; CDR3: CASSLARTWGGGPSYEQYF
V: TRBV6-2/TRBV6-3; J: TRBJ1-5; D: -; CDR3: CASSYFGQPQHF
V: TRBV24-1; J: TRBJ2-1; D: TRBD1; CDR3: CATSDSDRGLINEQFF
V: TRBV20-1; J: TRBJ1-3; D: -; CDR3: CSGTKSSGNTIYF
V: TRBV12-3/TRBV12-4; J: TRBJ2-1; D: TRBD1; CDR3: CASSPQDRGYNEQFF
V: TRBV7-3; J: TRBJ2-3; D: -; CDR3: CASSLWPGGTDTQYF
V: TRBV6-6; J: TRBJ2-7; D: TRBD1; CDR3: CASSLLRTGRVGPYEQYF
V: TRBV5-4; J: TRBJ2-7; D: -; CDR3: CASSFGQTSYEQYF
V: TRBV6-6; J: TRBJ1-5; D: TRBD1; CDR3: CASSTNRGRQPQHF
V: TRBV6-1; J: TRBJ1-1; D: -; CDR3: CASSKPLTTEAFF
V: TRBV6-2/TRBV6-3; J: TRBJ1-5; D: -; CDR3: CASSYGGYSNQPQHF
V: TRBV6-1; J: TRBJ2-5; D: TRBD2; CDR3: CASETSGGQETQYF
V: TRBV5-6; J: TRBJ1-6; D: -; CDR3: CASSLLSYNSPLHF
V: TRBV6-6; J: TRBJ2-7; D: TRBD1; CDR3: CASRHGAGGSDEQYF
V: TRBV27; J: TRBJ1-5; D: -; CDR3: CASSLSARVLDQPQHF